The 10 T cell receptor beta chains listed next were all sequenced from one sample in a study of OX40 agonist ivuxolimab in advanced cancers. Method: immunoSEQ multiplex PCR; TCRdb's copy keeps in-frame clones and lacks some. The table shows 50,000 to 85,000 clones, with 85% occurring only once. The sample was CD4+ or CD8+ T cells sorted from blood, taken in a trial of the OX40 agonist ivuxolimab. All receptors derive from an adult with an advanced solid tumor such as melanoma, head and neck, liver or kidney cancer.

V is TRBV19 and J is TRBJ1-1; 9 nucleotides agree with TRBD1. The CDR3 totals 13 residues. V shed 7 bases, J shed 4 bases, and the junction held 4 bases outside the gene matches. The V gene's germline CDR1 is LNHDA and CDR2 SQIVND (reference sequence). The chain's CDR3 is CASITTGGTEAFF. CDR3 DNA: TGTGCCAGTATCACGACAGGGGGCACTGAAGCTTTCTTT.

The rearrangement joins TRBV6-1 to TRBJ2-3; D gene uncertain. The CDR3 runs to 11 residues. Germline V gene data show CDR1 as MNHNS and CDR2 as SASEGT. V was clipped by 7 bases and J by 3 bases, with 5 bases between them. The CDR3 DNA follows: TGTGCCAGCACCAAGACAGATACGCAGTATTTT. Protein: CASTKTDTQYF.

This chain uses TRBV7-7 with TRBJ2-7; D tentatively fits TRBD1 or TRBD2 (5 bases each). The CDR3 is 13 residues long. Germline-derived CDR1 and CDR2 are SSHAT and FNYEAQ (reference sequence). V was trimmed by 3 bases and J by 3 bases, leaving 9 bases between them. For the CDR3, the DNA is TGTGCCAGCAGCTTGGGACCGATCTACGAGCAGTACTTC. It translates to CASSLGPIYEQYF.

This clone was counted only a few times. This chain links TRBV7-3 with TRBJ2-3; 9 bases are a match to TRBD2. This CDR3 region has 12 residues. Germline CDR1 and CDR2: SGHTA and FQGTGA. V trimming: 4 bases; J trimming: 9 bases; junction bases outside the gene matches: 2. The CDR3 sequence is CASSSSGGTQYF. The CDR3 DNA follows: TGTGCCAGCAGCTCCAGCGGGGGGACGCAGTATTTT.

The V call is TRBV5-1, the J call TRBJ1-2; D unclear. The CDR3 totals 14 residues. Trimming left V 0 bases short and J 2 bases short, with 8 bases between. Germline V lookup: CDR1 SGHRS, CDR2 YFSETQ. The CDR3 nucleotides are TGCGCCAGCAGCTTGGCCGGCAGAAACTATGGCTACACCTTC. Translated, it gives CASSLAGRNYGYTF.

The genes are TRBV11-2 and TRBJ2-5, with 7 bases lining up with TRBD2. Trimming took 3 bases from V and 4 from J; bases not matched to a gene: 5. Germline V lookup: CDR1 SGHAT, CDR2 FQNNGV. The CDR3 extends over 14 amino acids. CDR3 sequence reads: CASSFSGGRETQYF. CDR3 DNA: TGTGCCAGCAGCTTTTCGGGAGGCCGAGAGACCCAGTACTTC.

The rearrangement uses TRBV27 and TRBJ1-5; TRBD1 is a possible D gene (5 bases). The CDR3 runs to 13 residues. The ends were cut back, 3 bases at V and 6 bases at J, with 9 bases in the middle. From germline, CDR1 is MNHEY and CDR2 SMNVEV (reference sequence). The CDR3 protein is CASSFFTGQPQHF. The CDR3 DNA reads as TGTGCCAGCAGTTTTTTCACAGGTCAGCCCCAGCATTTT.

This clone came up a few times. V usage is TRBV28 and J usage is TRBJ1-2, with 10 positions matching TRBD1. The trim removed 2 bases at V and 8 bases at J, leaving 8 bases unmatched. The CDR3 runs to 15 residues. Germline lookup yields CDR1 MDHEN and CDR2 SYDVKM. The CDR3 here is CASSLTGQGDPGYTF. CDR3 nucleotide sequence: TGTGCCAGCAGTTTAACAGGACAGGGGGATCCAGGCTACACCTTC.

The V and J genes are TRBV6-5 and TRBJ1-4; D unresolved. The V end was cut by 6 bases, the J end by 8 bases, with 16 bases between. The CDR3 is made up of 14 amino acids. Per the germline V gene, CDR1 is MNHEY and CDR2 is SVGAGI. The CDR3 loop reads CASSNGREEEKLFF. For the CDR3, the DNA is TGTGCCAGCAGCAACGGTAGGGAGGAGGAAAAACTGTTTTTT.

The gene calls are TRBV19 and TRBJ2-1; TRBD2 matches at 7 bases. The CDR3 consists of 13 residues. Germline CDR1 LNHDA, CDR2 SQIVND (reference sequence). J was trimmed by 6 bases and V by 6 bases; bases with no gene match: 5. The CDR3 region has the DNA TGTGCCAGTAGGCAGCGGGGTCTCAATGAGCAGTTCTTC. Its translation is CASRQRGLNEQFF. The full variable domain, in which reference TRBV19 and TRBJ2-1 provide the parts outside the CDR3, is DGGITQSPKYLFRKEGQNVTLSCEQNLNHDAMYWYRQDPGQGLRLIYYSQIVNDFQKGDIAEGYSVSREKKESFPLTVTSAQKNPTAFYLCASRQRGLNEQFFGPGTRLTVL.